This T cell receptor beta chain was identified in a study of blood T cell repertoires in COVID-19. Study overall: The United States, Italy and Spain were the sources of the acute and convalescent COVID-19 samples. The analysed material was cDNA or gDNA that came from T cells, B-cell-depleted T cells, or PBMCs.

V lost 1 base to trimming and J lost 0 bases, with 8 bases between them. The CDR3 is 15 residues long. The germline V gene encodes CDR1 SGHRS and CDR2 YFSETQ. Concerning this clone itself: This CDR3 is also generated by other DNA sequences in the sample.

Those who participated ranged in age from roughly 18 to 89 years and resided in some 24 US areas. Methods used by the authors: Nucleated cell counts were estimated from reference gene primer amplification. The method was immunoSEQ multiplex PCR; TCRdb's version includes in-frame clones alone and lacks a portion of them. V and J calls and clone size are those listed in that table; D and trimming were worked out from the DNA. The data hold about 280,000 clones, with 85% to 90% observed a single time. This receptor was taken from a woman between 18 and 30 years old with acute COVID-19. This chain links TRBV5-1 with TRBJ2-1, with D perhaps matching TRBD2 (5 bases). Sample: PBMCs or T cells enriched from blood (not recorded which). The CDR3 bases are TGCGCCAGCAGCTTGTCGGGGAGCTCCTACAATGAGCAGTTCTTC. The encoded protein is CASSLSGSSYNEQFF.